The 24 T cell receptor beta chains presented below share a single source sample, sequenced in a study of cytomegalovirus exposure and HLA in healthy donors. The PCR used 60 Vbeta and 13 Jbeta primers. Only in-frame clones appear in the TCRdb table, and some are missing; sequencing was by immunoSEQ multiplex PCR. The sample lists roughly 150,000 clones, 66% seen once, with 1.5% to 2% in the top ten. Material for sequencing was PBMCs. Source of these receptors: a human donor in good health.

The V gene is TRBV28, the J gene TRBJ2-1, with TRBD2 identical over 13 bases. J was trimmed by 3 bases and V by 10 bases; bases with no gene match: 9. CDR3 size: 16 residues. Germline V gives CDR1 MDHEN, CDR2 SYDVKM. CDR3 sequence: CATKGLAGLNYNEQFF. Here the CDR3 DNA reads TGTGCCACCAAGGGACTAGCGGGATTAAACTACAATGAGCAGTTCTTC.

The V and J genes are TRBV15 and TRBJ2-5; TRBD1 matches 8 bases. The CDR3 consists of 13 residues. V dropped 4 bases and J dropped 6; count of bases not matched to a gene: 4. Looked up from germline, CDR1 is LNHNV and CDR2 is YYDKDF (reference sequence). The CDR3 protein is CATSTDRAQTQYF. CDR3 nucleotide sequence: TGTGCCACCAGCACGGACAGGGCCCAGACCCAGTACTTC.

The chain links TRBV11-3 to TRBJ2-1; D possibly corresponds to TRBD2 (6 bases). The germline gives CDR1 SGHNT, CDR2 YENEEA. The V and J ends lost 4 bases and 3 bases respectively, with 13 bases between them. The CDR3 is made up of 15 amino acids. The CDR3 region is CASSWGIADYNEQFF. DNA of the CDR3: TGTGCCAGCAGCTGGGGTATAGCGGACTACAATGAGCAGTTCTTC.

This chain links TRBV4-1 with TRBJ1-2; possibly TRBD1 for D (6 bases). Germline-derived CDR1 and CDR2 are MGHRA and YSYEKL. The CDR3 extends over 16 amino acids. V dropped 0 bases and J dropped 4 bases, with 15 bases sitting between them. Here the CDR3 reads CASSQDLDRRSYGYTF. The CDR3 DNA is TGCGCCAGCAGCCAAGACCTCGACAGGAGATCCTATGGCTACACCTTC.

The V gene is TRBV7-2, the J gene TRBJ2-3; tentatively, D is TRBD2 (6 bases). Per the germline V gene, CDR1 is SGHTA and CDR2 is FQGNSA. V was clipped by 2 bases and J by 3 bases, with 15 bases between them. This CDR3 comprises 16 residues. Here the CDR3 DNA reads TGTGCCAGCAGCTTAAAGGCGTCGGCGGGAACAGATACGCAGTATTTT. It codes for CASSLKASAGTDTQYF. The whole variable domain, remainder taken from reference TRBV7-2 and TRBJ2-3, is GAGVSQSPSNKVTEKGKDVELRCDPISGHTALYWYRQSLGQGLEFLIYFQGNSAPDKSGLPSDRFSAERTGGSVSTLTIQRTQQEDSAVYLCASSLKASAGTDTQYFGPGTRLTVL.

This clone came up a few times. The CDR3 region is CASSQDKTSGSWGEQYF. For the CDR3, the DNA is TGCGCCAGCAGCCAAGATAAGACTAGCGGGAGCTGGGGCGAGCAGTACTTC. The chain couples TRBV4-3 to TRBJ2-7, with 12 bases that match TRBD2. The CDR3 totals 17 residues. V lost 0 bases and J lost 6; bases outside the gene matches: 9. Germline V CDR1 and CDR2: LGHNA, YSLEER.

This chain connects TRBV6-6 to TRBJ1-3, with a tentative D call TRBD1 (6 bases). This CDR3 is 15 amino acids long. Between the trimmed V and J ends, which lost 4 bases and 0 bases, there was a span of 10 bases. Germline V CDR1 and CDR2: MNHNY, SVGAGI (reference sequence). The CDR3 coding sequence is TGTGCCAGCAGTTCACAGGGCTCCTCTGGAAACACCATATATTTT. The encoded protein is CASSSQGSSGNTIYF.

The chain combines TRBV18 with TRBJ1-6; 9 bases agree with TRBD1. CDR1 and CDR2 from the germline V gene are KGHSH and LQKENI. Trimming cost V 5 bases and J 9 bases; bases outside gene matches: 14. The CDR3 covers 17 residues. Written as DNA, the CDR3 is TGTGCCAGCTCATCCATCGGGACAGGGACCTATGGTTCACCCCTCCACTTT. Its protein is CASSSIGTGTYGSPLHF. Variable domain in full (rest from reference TRBV18 and TRBJ1-6): NAGVMQNPRHLVRRRGQEARLRCSPMKGHSHVYWYRQLPEEGLKFMVYLQKENIIDESGMPKERFSAEFPKEGPSILRIQQVVRGDSAAYFCASSSIGTGTYGSPLHFGNGTRLTVT.

The chain carries TRBV4-1 and TRBJ2-7; D is undetermined. The germline V and J ends were trimmed by 1 base and 1 base, with 11 bases remaining between them. There are 15 residues in the CDR3. The germline gives CDR1 MGHRA, CDR2 YSYEKL. The CDR3 DNA follows: TGCGCCAGCAGCCAAGTGGGCAGCTTATCCTACGAGCAGTACTTC. It specifies CASSQVGSLSYEQYF.

CDR3 DNA sequence: TGTGCCAGCAGTTTTAAGAACACCGGGGAGCTGTTTTTT. It encodes CASSFKNTGELFF. The chain employs TRBV27 and TRBJ2-2; D not resolved. The CDR3 covers 13 residues. Trimming shortened V by 3 bases and J by 1 base, and 3 bases separated the two germline ends. Germline V gives CDR1 MNHEY, CDR2 SMNVEV (reference sequence).

This clone was counted a few times. The chain joins TRBV7-2 to TRBJ2-7, with a tentative D call TRBD2 (6 bases). This CDR3 comprises 16 residues. Germline CDR1 is SGHTA and CDR2 is FQGNSA. Trimming took off 3 bases at V and 5 bases at J, with 20 bases between the two ends. CDR3 loop: CASSFPPGLVNDEQYF. CDR3 in DNA: TGTGCCAGCAGCTTTCCACCGGGACTGGTTAACGACGAGCAGTACTTC.

V is TRBV6-4 and J is TRBJ1-2; 8 bases map to TRBD1. Germline CDR1 reads MRHNA; CDR2 reads SNTAGT. Trimming cost V 2 bases and J 1 base; bases outside gene matches: 15. There are 19 residues in the CDR3. CDR3 bases: TGTGCCAGCAGTGACCCGAAGGTTTTAGGGACAGGAATTAACTATGGCTACACCTTC. Amino acids: CASSDPKVLGTGINYGYTF.

The rearrangement links TRBV5-4 to TRBJ2-5; D unclear. There are 14 residues in the CDR3. Deletions cut 4 bases from V and 2 bases from J, with 12 bases between. The germline V gene encodes CDR1 SGHNT and CDR2 YYREEE (reference sequence). DNA for the CDR3: TGTGCCAGCAGCCTATACAGTCAACAAGAGACCCAGTACTTC. Protein product: CASSLYSQQETQYF. The entire variable domain, with the rest obtained from reference TRBV5-4 and TRBJ2-5, is as follows: ETGVTQSPTHLIKTRGQQVTLRCSSQSGHNTVSWYQQALGQGPQFIFQYYREEENGRGNFPPRFSGLQFPNYSSELNVNALELDDSALYLCASSLYSQQETQYFGPGTRLLVL.

The V gene is TRBV28, the J gene TRBJ2-6; TRBD2 matches at 13 bases. The CDR3 is made up of 18 amino acids. V was clipped by 8 bases and J by 2 bases; unmatched bases: 9. Germline V gene lookup returns CDR1 MDHEN and CDR2 SYDVKM. Here the CDR3 reads CASRIPGLAGTGANVLTF. CDR3 DNA sequence: TGTGCCAGCCGCATCCCGGGACTAGCGGGAACTGGGGCCAACGTCCTGACTTTC.

CDR3 coding DNA: TGTGCCAGCAGTTCCTTTAGCACTGAAGCTTTCTTT. Protein product: CASSSFSTEAFF. The V and J genes are TRBV27 and TRBJ1-1; D call uncertain. V lost 4 bases to trimming and J lost 4 bases, with 7 bases between them. Germline V gene sequence: CDR1 MNHEY, CDR2 SMNVEV (reference sequence). The length of the CDR3 is 12 residues.

The chain recombines TRBV7-9 with TRBJ2-2, with D tentatively TRBD2 (6 bases). The germline V gene encodes CDR1 SEHNR and CDR2 FQNEAQ (reference sequence). Between the trimmed V and J ends, which lost 1 base and 11 bases, there was a span of 14 bases. CDR3 length equals 14 residues. The DNA for the CDR3 is TGTGCCAGCAGCTTAGGCGCCCCCGGGGGAGAGCTGTTTTTT. Translating gives CASSLGAPGGELFF.

The rearrangement joins TRBV11-1 to TRBJ2-7; D is perhaps TRBD1 (6 bases). CDR1 and CDR2 (germline): SGHAT, FQDESV (reference sequence). The CDR3 is 14 amino acids. Trimming shortened V by 1 base and J by 4 bases, and 11 bases separated the two germline ends. The DNA for the CDR3 is TGTGCCAGCAGCTTAGGGGACATCAAGTACGAGCAGTACTTC. Translating gives CASSLGDIKYEQYF.

This clone showed up just a few times. The V call is TRBV7-3, the J call TRBJ2-5; TRBD2 aligns across 9 bases. V shed 1 base, J shed 4 bases, and the junction held 4 bases outside the gene matches. Germline CDR1 SGHTA, CDR2 FQGTGA. The CDR3 extends over 15 amino acids. CDR3: CASSLSGRAVETQYF. The CDR3 DNA reads as TGTGCCAGCAGCTTAAGCGGGAGGGCCGTAGAGACCCAGTACTTC.

This sequence joins TRBV4-1 and TRBJ2-1; no clear D gene. The CDR3 totals 12 residues. V was clipped by 0 bases and J by 13 bases, with 10 bases between them. Germline V CDR1 and CDR2: MGHRA, YSYEKL. CDR3 bases: TGCGCCAGCAGCCAAGAGGCAGGTCCACAGTTCTTC. Translation: CASSQEAGPQFF.

The rearrangement joins TRBV5-3 to TRBJ2-7, with TRBD2 identical over 7 bases. TRBV5-3 is an ORF; its function is uncertain. With 1 base clipped from V and 3 bases from J, the junction kept 4 bases outside the gene matches. The CDR3 contains 14 residues. In DNA form, the CDR3 reads TGTGCCAGAAGCTTGACTAGCGAGAGCTACGAGCAGTACTTC. Its translation is CARSLTSESYEQYF.

V gene TRBV25-1 combines with J gene TRBJ2-2; tentatively, D is TRBD1 (6 bases). The CDR3 sequence is 15 residues long. The germline V gene encodes CDR1 MGHDK and CDR2 SYGVNS. V was clipped by 8 bases and J by 2 bases, with 15 bases between them. As DNA, the CDR3 is TGTGCCAGCCCTTTACAGGGCGGAAACACCGGGGAGCTGTTTTTT. The encoded protein is CASPLQGGNTGELFF.

The V call is TRBV27, the J call TRBJ2-2, with D tentatively TRBD2 (6 bases). Germline CDR1 MNHEY, CDR2 SMNVEV (reference sequence). Trimming left V 5 bases short and J 8 bases short, with 12 bases between. The CDR3 is 13 amino acids. Written as DNA, the CDR3 is TGTGCCAGCAGTCCCGGGACTCCGGGGGAGCTGTTTTTT. Its protein product is CASSPGTPGELFF.

This chain links TRBV19 with TRBJ2-2; D is unresolved. The V end was cut by 8 bases, the J end by 1 base, with 14 bases between. The CDR3 length is 15 residues. Per the germline V gene, CDR1 is LNHDA and CDR2 is SQIVND (reference sequence). The CDR3 DNA is TGTGCCAGTTCGATATGGTCGGTGAACACCGGGGAGCTGTTTTTT. Translating gives CASSIWSVNTGELFF.

The rearrangement links TRBV5-4 to TRBJ2-5; TRBD2 aligns across 12 bases. This CDR3 is 16 amino acids long. Germline lookup yields CDR1 SGHNT and CDR2 YYREEE (reference sequence). The V gene end was trimmed by 4 bases and the J gene end by 4 bases; junction bases not matched to a gene: 8. CDR3 amino acids: CASSVRLAGEGETQYF. CDR3 in DNA: TGTGCCAGCAGCGTGCGACTAGCGGGAGAGGGAGAGACCCAGTACTTC.